The present T cell receptor beta chain was sequenced within a study of somatic mutations in cytotoxic T cells in rheumatoid arthritis. Sequencing was performed with immunoSEQ multiplex PCR; in TCRdb, only in-frame clones are kept and a portion is missing. The repertoire holds about 20,000 clones, with about 86% as singletons. The healthy control blood donors were around 59% female, with median age about 60 years (range 21-70). The junction had 3 bases not matched to a gene; V was cut back by 2 bases and J by 1 base. The germline gives CDR1 SGDLS, CDR2 YYNGEE. This CDR3 comprises 15 residues. Sequencing was performed on CD8+ T cells sorted from blood. The rearrangement joins TRBV9 to TRBJ2-3, with 8 bases lining up with TRBD1. This TCR was recovered from a woman aged 45-60 years in good health. CDR3 residues: CASSVDRGGTDTQYF. CDR3 in DNA: TGTGCCAGCAGCGTCGACAGGGGTGGCACAGATACGCAGTATTTT.